Below are 26 T cell receptor beta chains sequenced from a single sample in a study of blood T cells in healthy people across ages. Then a second PCR, running roughly 7 to 11 cycles, was carried out with a sample-barcoded 5' primer and a J-beta primer mix. TCRdb reanalysed the 5' RACE reads using MiXCR and keeps one entry per CDR3 protein. The sample has 710,000 or so distinct CDR3 sequences; 22% are singletons. Input material: blood. All receptors come from an older man in good health.

This clonotype was counted a few times. The genes are TRBV5-1 and TRBJ2-5; the D is unclear. The tail of the sequence fits TRBJ2-7 better, so the J call may be wrong. The V gene's germline CDR1 is SGHRS and CDR2 YFSETQ. The length of the CDR3 is 13 residues. CDR3 bases: TGCGCCAGCAGCTTGGACACACCCTACGAGCAGTACTTC. Its translation is CASSLDTPYEQYF.

This clonotype showed up just a few times. For the CDR3, the DNA is TGTGCCAGCAGTGAATTTCCGAGACTAGCGCCAGATACGCAGTATTTT. Its translation: CASSEFPRLAPDTQYF. V gene TRBV25-1 combines with J gene TRBJ2-3, with 8 bases aligning to TRBD2. CDR3 length equals 16 residues. Germline V lookup: CDR1 MGHDK, CDR2 SYGVNS. Losses at the gene ends were 1 base for V and 4 bases for J; bases not matched to a gene: 7.

This clonotype occurred a few times. V usage is TRBV11-2 and J usage is TRBJ2-3; D is perhaps TRBD2 (7 bases). V lost 5 bases and J lost 3, with 18 bases in between. CDR1 is SGHAT and CDR2 is FQNNGV in the germline V gene. The CDR3 sequence is 16 residues long. The CDR3 here is CASSPRGAVLTDTQYF. The CDR3, as DNA: TGTGCCAGCAGCCCCCGGGGGGCCGTCTTGACAGATACGCAGTATTTT.

This clonotype was seen a few times. The chain carries TRBV5-4 and TRBJ2-5; 8 nucleotides align to TRBD1. The V gene's germline CDR1 is SGHNT and CDR2 YYREEE (reference sequence). With V trimmed by 0 bases and J by 4 bases, 8 bases remained unmatched. The CDR3 consists of 16 residues. The CDR3 DNA follows: TGTGCCAGCAGCTTGGAGGGTAGGACAGGGTTAGAGACCCAGTACTTC. It encodes CASSLEGRTGLETQYF.

Only a few counts were recorded for this clonotype. J is TRBJ2-3 and V is TRBV14, with 7 bases identical to TRBD2. The CDR3 totals 14 residues. The germline CDR1 and CDR2 sequences are SGHDN and FVKESK. V trimming: 4 bases; J trimming: 8 bases; junction bases outside the gene matches: 9. The CDR3 reads CASSPTSPSGTQYF. CDR3 nucleotides: TGTGCCAGCAGCCCGACTAGCCCTAGCGGTACGCAGTATTTT.

The rearrangement joins TRBV6-1 to TRBJ2-4; tentative D call: TRBD1 (5 bases). V lost 3 bases and J lost 10, with 13 bases in between. Per the germline V gene, CDR1 is MNHNS and CDR2 is SASEGT. This CDR3 region has 13 residues. The CDR3 DNA reads as TGTGCCAGCAGTGATTTGGGGCTTGGGATTCAGTACTTC. It encodes CASSDLGLGIQYF.

The chain carries TRBV14 and TRBJ2-7, with D unclear. Germline CDR1 SGHDN, CDR2 FVKESK. Trimming pared 0 bases from V and 4 bases from J, leaving 7 bases between. The CDR3 is 13 residues long. CDR3 nucleotides: TGTGCCAGCAGCCAAGATCTCGGATACGAGCAGTACTTC. Encoded protein: CASSQDLGYEQYF.

This chain joins TRBV18 and TRBJ2-5, with D uncertain. Matching the DNA end better, TRBJ2-7 makes the J call doubtful. This CDR3 contains 13 residues. Germline loops: CDR1 KGHSH, CDR2 LQKENI. Here the CDR3 reads CASSGNKNHEQYF. The DNA for the CDR3 is TGTGCCAGCTCAGGTAACAAGAACCACGAGCAGTACTTC.

This chain links TRBV20-1 with TRBJ1-1, with D perhaps TRBD1 (5 bases). Germline V gene lookup returns CDR1 DFQATT and CDR2 SNEGSKA (reference sequence). This CDR3 spans 11 amino acids. CDR3 region: CRGGRRAEAFF. The CDR3 nucleotides read TGCAGGGGGGGTCGACGGGCTGAAGCTTTCTTT.

The gene calls are TRBV5-1 and TRBJ2-1, with 11 bases fitting TRBD2. CDR1 is SGHRS, CDR2 YFSETQ, per germline. The CDR3 length is 16 residues. The V segment lost 4 bases and the J segment 7 bases; nucleotides outside the gene matches: 10. The CDR3 bases are TGCGCCAGCAGCCCCGCACTAGCGGGAGTGGTAAATGAGCAGTTCTTC. Protein sequence: CASSPALAGVVNEQFF. Using reference TRBV5-1 and TRBJ2-1 for the parts outside the CDR3, the full variable domain is KAGVTQTPRYLIKTRGQQVTLSCSPISGHRSVSWYQQTPGQGLQFLFEYFSETQRNKGNFPGRFSGRQFSNSRSEMNVSTLELGDSALYLCASSPALAGVVNEQFFGPGTRLTVL.

This clonotype has a single count. V and J are TRBV3-1 and TRBJ1-1; 7 bases fit TRBD1. Germline assignment: CDR1 LGHDT and CDR2 YNNKEL (reference sequence). V trimming: 1 base; J trimming: 7 bases; junction bases outside the gene matches: 12. This CDR3 contains 16 residues. Here the CDR3 reads CASSQGLSGGSDEAFF. The CDR3 region has the DNA TGTGCCAGCAGCCAAGGACTATCAGGGGGTTCAGATGAAGCTTTCTTT.

A few counts support this clonotype. This chain's CDR3 is CASSPGLSVQYF. DNA of the CDR3: TGTGCCAGCAGCCCAGGGTTATCGGTCCAGTACTTC. V and J are TRBV13 and TRBJ2-5; D possibly corresponds to TRBD1 (5 bases). Germline V gives CDR1 PRHDT, CDR2 FYEKMQ (reference sequence). Trimming removed 5 bases at V and 10 bases at J, with 14 bases between. The CDR3 spans 12 residues.

The CDR3 region has the DNA TGTGCCAGCAGTTTCTCCGGGAGACACATTCAGTACTTC. It encodes CASSFSGRHIQYF. The V and J genes are TRBV12-3 or TRBV12-4 and TRBJ2-4; the D gene is possibly TRBD2 (6 bases). The CDR3 has 13 residues. V lost 3 bases to trimming and J lost 8 bases, with 11 bases between them.

This rearrangement joins TRBV7-9 to TRBJ2-7; TRBD1 might be the D (5 bases). Trimming left V 2 bases short and J 2 bases short, with 7 bases between. From germline, CDR1 is SEHNR and CDR2 FQNEAQ (reference sequence). The CDR3 contains 13 residues. The DNA of the CDR3 is TGTGCCAGCAGCTTAACACAGGCCTACGAGCAGTACGTC. It codes for CASSLTQAYEQYV.

This chain links TRBV20-1 with TRBJ2-3; 11 nucleotides agree with TRBD2. Trimming at V came to 8 bases and at J to 3 bases, leaving 7 bases not matched to a gene. Germline CDR1 and CDR2: DFQATT and SNEGSKA (reference sequence). CDR3 length: 14 amino acids. In DNA, the CDR3 is TGCAGTACCCATAGCGGGGGGGCGACAGATACGCAGTATTTT. The encoded protein is CSTHSGGATDTQYF.

This chain links TRBV29-1 with TRBJ1-5, with D possibly being TRBD1 (5 bases). The germline gives CDR1 SQVTM, CDR2 ANQGSEA. V was cut by 4 bases and J by 6 bases, with 13 bases left in between. The CDR3 spans 13 residues. CDR3 nucleotide sequence: TGCAGCGTTGCCTGGGGGGTCGGTCAGCCCCAGCATTTT. Amino acids: CSVAWGVGQPQHF.

This clonotype has more than one count but fewer than ten. The chain links TRBV18 to TRBJ1-1; the match to TRBD1 covers 8 bases. Trimming cost V 5 bases and J 5 bases; bases outside gene matches: 7. Germline-derived CDR1 and CDR2 are KGHSH and LQKENI. The CDR3 sequence is 14 residues long. The CDR3 nucleotides read TGTGCCAGCTCAGATGGACAGGGCGTAACTGAAGCTTTCTTT. Residues: CASSDGQGVTEAFF. Full variable domain (remainder filled in from reference TRBV18 and TRBJ1-1): NAGVMQNPRHLVRRRGQEARLRCSPMKGHSHVYWYRQLPEEGLKFMVYLQKENIIDESGMPKERFSAEFPKEGPSILRIQQVVRGDSAAYFCASSDGQGVTEAFFGQGTRLTVV.

The sample holds a few counts of this clonotype. This sequence joins TRBV12-3 or TRBV12-4 and TRBJ1-3; the D is unclear. The CDR3 is 15 residues long. Trimming took off 8 bases at V and 0 bases at J, with 14 bases between the two ends. The CDR3 nucleotides read TGTGCCAGCGGAGGAGGACCGAACTCTGGAAACACCATATATTTT. Protein product: CASGGGPNSGNTIYF.

In its sample, this clonotype was seen a few times. V is TRBV18 and J is TRBJ2-5; no clear D. The J call may be wrong; the DNA end is better matched by TRBJ2-1. Germline V gives CDR1 KGHSH, CDR2 LQKENI. CDR3 length equals 13 residues. CDR3 sequence: CASSPAPDNEQFF. The CDR3 DNA reads as TGTGCCAGTTCCCCAGCGCCCGACAATGAGCAGTTCTTC.

J is TRBJ1-5 and V is TRBV7-8; TRBD1 aligns across 7 bases. The CDR3 extends over 15 amino acids. V was pared by 0 bases and J by 8 bases, with 7 bases of the junction left unmatched. CDR1 is SGHVS, CDR2 FQNEAQ, per germline. The CDR3 protein is CASSLAGRGLEPQHF. The CDR3 DNA reads as TGTGCCAGCAGCTTAGCTGGGAGGGGGCTTGAGCCCCAGCATTTT.

The chain joins TRBV10-3 to TRBJ2-1; 10 positions agree with TRBD1. Germline CDR1 ENHRY, CDR2 SYGVKD. The CDR3 spans 16 residues. V shed 0 bases, J shed 3 bases, and the junction held 2 bases outside the gene matches. The CDR3 protein is CAISESRTGGYNEQFF. For the CDR3, the DNA is TGTGCCATCAGTGAGTCTCGGACAGGGGGCTACAATGAGCAGTTCTTC.

This chain's CDR3 is CASSLGTGGTQYF. CDR3 nucleotides: TGTGCCAGCAGCTTAGGGACAGGAGGTACGCAGTATTTT. The chain links TRBV11-2 to TRBJ2-3; 7 bases fit TRBD1. Trimming removed 1 base from V and 8 bases from J; junction bases left unmatched: 3. The CDR3 length is 13 residues. Germline V gives CDR1 SGHAT, CDR2 FQNNGV. Based on the CDR3 plus reference TRBV11-2 and TRBJ2-3, the full variable domain is EAGVAQSPRYKIIEKRQSVAFWCNPISGHATLYWYQQILGQGPKLLIQFQNNGVVDDSQLPKDRFSAERLKGVDSTLKIQPAKLEDSAVYLCASSLGTGGTQYFGPGTRLTVL.

This clonotype was found once. This chain uses TRBV24-1 with TRBJ2-1; 8 bases are a match to TRBD2. This CDR3 comprises 13 residues. Germline trimming cut 5 bases from V and 5 bases from J; bases unmatched to any gene: 1. CDR1 KGHDR and CDR2 SFDVKD come from the germline V gene. The CDR3 nucleotides are TGTGCCACCAGTGGAGCGGGAGACAATGAGCAGTTCTTC. Translating it yields CATSGAGDNEQFF.

Of note for this clonotype: Since no conserved phenylalanine or tryptophan closes the CDR3, a read error is the likely cause. The chain joins TRBV12-3 or TRBV12-4 to TRBJ1-6; D is perhaps TRBD1 (5 bases). The V end lost 5 bases, the J end lost 7 bases, and 15 bases lay between the germline ends. This CDR3 is 15 amino acids long. The CDR3 spells CASSGAGGMNSPLHL. The CDR3 DNA reads as TGTGCCAGCAGTGGGGCGGGGGGGATGAATTCACCCCTCCACCTT.

The chain is built from TRBV28 and TRBJ1-1; D is perhaps TRBD1 (6 bases). The V end was cut by 8 bases, the J end by 9 bases, with 7 bases between. The V gene's germline CDR1 is MDHEN and CDR2 SYDVKM. CDR3 length equals 9 residues. The CDR3: CASGQQAFF. CDR3 nucleotide sequence: TGTGCCAGCGGACAGCAAGCTTTCTTT.

This clonotype was recorded a few times. The chain links TRBV11-3 to TRBJ2-3; D is possibly TRBD1 or TRBD2 (5 bases each). CDR1 is SGHNT and CDR2 is YENEEA in the germline V gene. This CDR3 comprises 15 residues. Deletions cut 5 bases from V and 3 bases from J, with 15 bases between. In DNA form, the CDR3 reads TGTGCCAGCAGCCACGAGGGGAAGGAGACAGATACGCAGTATTTT. It specifies CASSHEGKETDTQYF.